Shown below are 29 T cell receptor beta chains from a single sample sequenced in a study of blood T cell repertoires in COVID-19. Generated by immunoSEQ multiplex PCR, the TCRdb table keeps only in-frame clones and is missing some. The data contain approximately 150,000 clones, around four fifths of them singletons. Source material: PBMCs or T cells enriched from blood (not recorded which). Receptor source: a woman between 35 and 50 years old who had recovered from COVID-19.

There are a few counts of this clone. V and J are TRBV5-1 and TRBJ2-7, with 10 nucleotides matching TRBD2. Germline assignment: CDR1 SGHRS and CDR2 YFSETQ. Trimming at V came to 3 bases and at J to 3 bases, leaving 12 bases not matched to a gene. CDR3 size: 17 residues. The CDR3 reads CASSSVPSGSEGYEQYF. Written as DNA, the CDR3 is TGCGCCAGCAGCTCGGTACCTAGCGGGAGCGAAGGCTACGAGCAGTACTTC.

As DNA, the CDR3 is TGTGCCAGCAGTATTCTAGCGGAAGAGACCCAGTACTTC. Translating gives CASSILAEETQYF. This chain joins TRBV6-5 and TRBJ2-5; 7 bases are shared with TRBD2. The CDR3 length is 13 residues. V was clipped by 5 bases and J by 3 bases; unmatched bases: 3. Germline CDR1 reads MNHEY; CDR2 reads SVGAGI.

This sequence joins TRBV11-2 and TRBJ1-1, with a weak D call TRBD1 (5 bases). The germline V gene has CDR1 SGHAT and CDR2 FQNNGV. V was shortened by 5 bases and J by 4 bases, with 11 bases between the two germline ends. The CDR3 contains 13 residues. The CDR3 protein is CASSPSRGTEAFF. The DNA for the CDR3 is TGTGCCAGCAGCCCGAGTAGGGGCACTGAAGCTTTCTTT.

The chain recombines TRBV5-5 with TRBJ2-2; D uncertain. This CDR3 is built from 13 residues. Germline V gene data show CDR1 as SGHKS and CDR2 as YYEKEE (reference sequence). The V gene lost 3 bases and the J gene lost 0 bases, with 3 bases spanning the gap. The CDR3, as DNA: TGTGCCAGCAGCTCAACGAACACCGGGGAGCTGTTTTTT. Protein sequence: CASSSTNTGELFF.

V usage is TRBV4-1 and J usage is TRBJ1-4; D not certain. Germline CDR1 and CDR2: MGHRA and YSYEKL. V was clipped by 2 bases and J by 5 bases, with 27 bases between them. The CDR3 length is 20 residues. For the CDR3, the DNA is TGCGCCAGCAGCCAATTTCGAGGATTTAGAATTCTCAATGGGAATGAAAAACTGTTTTTT. This sequence encodes CASSQFRGFRILNGNEKLFF.

This clone was seen only a few times. This rearrangement joins TRBV15 to TRBJ1-1; D uncertain. The CDR3 totals 13 residues. Germline CDR1 is LNHNV and CDR2 is YYDKDF (reference sequence). The V and J ends lost 1 base and 2 bases respectively, with 5 bases between them. CDR3 protein: CATSRARNTEAFF. The CDR3 DNA reads TGTGCCACCAGCAGAGCTAGAAACACTGAAGCTTTCTTT.

This chain joins TRBV20-1 and TRBJ2-3; 7 bases match TRBD2. V was pared by 3 bases and J by 6 bases, with 9 bases of the junction left unmatched. Germline assignment: CDR1 DFQATT and CDR2 SNEGSKA (reference sequence). This CDR3 region has 14 residues. The CDR3 nucleotides are TGCAGTGCTAGTGTCGGGGGAGGGGAGGATACGCAGTATTTT. Amino acids: CSASVGGGEDTQYF.

The chain combines TRBV3-1 (or the pseudogene TRBV3-2) with TRBJ2-5; 9 bases fit TRBD1. Germline V gene sequence: CDR1 LGHDT, CDR2 YNNKEL (reference sequence). Germline trimming cut 4 bases from V and 1 base from J; bases unmatched to any gene: 7. The CDR3 has 16 residues. The CDR3, as DNA: TGTGCCAGCAGCCGAGGGGGACAGGGCGGCCAAGAGACCCAGTACTTC. As protein: CASSRGGQGGQETQYF.

This rearrangement joins TRBV5-1 to TRBJ2-1; 7 nucleotides line up with TRBD1. Germline values: CDR1 SGHRS, CDR2 YFSETQ. The CDR3 is 15 residues long. With 0 bases clipped from V and 3 bases from J, the junction kept 3 bases outside the gene matches. CDR3 DNA sequence: TGCGCCAGCAGCTTGGAAGGGACAGTCTACAATGAGCAGTTCTTC. Its protein is CASSLEGTVYNEQFF. Full variable domain (remainder filled in from reference TRBV5-1 and TRBJ2-1): KAGVTQTPRYLIKTRGQQVTLSCSPISGHRSVSWYQQTPGQGLQFLFEYFSETQRNKGNFPGRFSGRQFSNSRSEMNVSTLELGDSALYLCASSLEGTVYNEQFFGPGTRLTVL.

The chain has TRBV5-1 and TRBJ1-6; weak D call: TRBD1 (6 bases). Germline lookup yields CDR1 SGHRS and CDR2 YFSETQ. This CDR3 region has 15 residues. Deletions cut 3 bases from V and 1 base from J, with 8 bases between. This chain's CDR3 is CASSSRGSYNSPLHF. CDR3 nucleotides: TGCGCCAGCAGCTCCAGGGGATCCTATAATTCACCCCTCCACTTT.

The gene calls are TRBV30 and TRBJ2-7; 8 bases line up with TRBD1. Germline CDR1 reads GTSNPN; CDR2 reads SVGIG (reference sequence). J was trimmed by 0 bases and V by 4 bases; bases with no gene match: 2. The CDR3 spans 13 residues. CDR3: CAWNRGFSYEQYF. DNA of the CDR3: TGTGCCTGGAACAGGGGGTTCTCCTACGAGCAGTACTTC.

V gene TRBV6-1 combines with J gene TRBJ1-2; a weak D match, TRBD1 (6 bases). The germline V gene encodes CDR1 MNHNS and CDR2 SASEGT. This CDR3 is built from 14 residues. V lost 3 bases and J lost 4, with 12 bases in between. The CDR3 region has the DNA TGTGCCAGCAGTGATACAGGGCGACGCTATGGCTACACCTTC. Translating gives CASSDTGRRYGYTF.

The genes are TRBV7-6 and TRBJ2-1, with D unresolved. The germline V gene encodes CDR1 SGHVS and CDR2 FNYEAQ. This CDR3 spans 12 amino acids. Trimming pared 2 bases from V and 3 bases from J, leaving 2 bases between. The CDR3 DNA reads as TGTGCCAGCAGCTTATACTACAATGAGCAGTTCTTC. Translating gives CASSLYYNEQFF.

The V gene is TRBV19, the J gene TRBJ1-1; 8 bases line up with TRBD1. The CDR3 is 15 residues long. The ends lost 5 bases at V and 1 base at J; junction bases unmatched: 6. Germline V gene sequence: CDR1 LNHDA, CDR2 SQIVND (reference sequence). The CDR3 protein is CASSPDRGANTEAFF. CDR3 in DNA: TGTGCCAGTAGTCCCGACAGGGGAGCGAACACTGAAGCTTTCTTT.

The V gene is TRBV29-1, the J gene TRBJ2-5, with D possibly matching TRBD1 (5 bases). CDR3 length: 12 residues. Germline values: CDR1 SQVTM, CDR2 ANQGSEA. Trimming stripped 7 bases from V and 4 bases from J, with 13 bases between. The CDR3: CSGGGFGETQYF. Here the CDR3 DNA reads TGCAGCGGGGGCGGTTTCGGAGAGACCCAGTACTTC.

The CDR3 reads CASRRTGLPNYGYTF. CDR3 bases: TGTGCCAGCAGACGAACAGGGCTCCCCAACTATGGCTACACCTTC. The rearrangement joins TRBV3-1 (or the pseudogene TRBV3-2) to TRBJ1-2; D possibly corresponds to TRBD1 (6 bases). This CDR3 comprises 15 residues. CDR1 is LGHDT and CDR2 is YNNKEL in the germline V gene (reference sequence). With 6 bases removed from V and 2 bases from J, the gap between germline ends came to 16 bases.

V usage is TRBV2 and J usage is TRBJ1-1; D perhaps matches TRBD1 (5 bases). CDR3 length equals 13 residues. Trimming pared 8 bases from V and 1 base from J, leaving 11 bases between. The germline V gene encodes CDR1 SNHLY and CDR2 FYNNEI. In DNA, the CDR3 is TGTGCCAGCCAGGGCGAAGGGAACACTGAAGCTTTCTTT. Protein sequence: CASQGEGNTEAFF.

The chain joins TRBV7-8 to TRBJ1-6, with D perhaps matching TRBD1 (6 bases). The CDR3 covers 16 residues. Per the germline V gene, CDR1 is SGHVS and CDR2 is FQNEAQ. V was shortened by 1 base and J by 3 bases, with 10 bases between the two germline ends. The CDR3 sequence: CASSLVAGDYNSPLHF. The CDR3 DNA reads TGTGCCAGCAGCTTAGTGGCAGGGGACTATAATTCACCCCTCCACTTT. The complete variable domain, with remaining parts taken from reference TRBV7-8 and TRBJ1-6, reads GAGVSQSPRYKVAKRGQDVALRCDPISGHVSLFWYQQALGQGPEFLTYFQNEAQLDKSGLPSDRFFAERPEGSVSTLKIQRTQQEDSAVYLCASSLVAGDYNSPLHFGNGTRLTVT.

DNA of the CDR3: TGTGCCAGCAGCCAAAATGTAGCTCCCGGGGAGCTGTTTTTT. Translating it yields CASSQNVAPGELFF. The chain carries TRBV14 and TRBJ2-2; no firm D call. Germline values: CDR1 SGHDN, CDR2 FVKESK. V lost 2 bases and J 6 bases, leaving 10 bases between the germline ends. This CDR3 is 14 amino acids long.

The rearrangement links TRBV5-1 to TRBJ2-2; 8 bases fit TRBD2. The CDR3 is made up of 16 amino acids. Germline V gene sequence: CDR1 SGHRS, CDR2 YFSETQ. V was pared by 3 bases and J by 4 bases, with 8 bases of the junction left unmatched. The CDR3 DNA follows: TGCGCCAGCAGCTCCAATAGCGGGACTCTCACCGGGGAGCTGTTTTTT. Protein: CASSSNSGTLTGELFF.

The chain employs TRBV19 and TRBJ2-4; D uncertain. The CDR3 consists of 14 residues. Germline CDR1 is LNHDA and CDR2 is SQIVND (reference sequence). The V gene lost 5 bases and the J gene lost 7 bases, with 15 bases spanning the gap. This CDR3 reads CASSEAAERNIQYF. In nucleotides, the CDR3 is TGTGCCAGTAGTGAGGCAGCCGAAAGGAACATTCAGTACTTC.

V usage is TRBV7-9 and J usage is TRBJ2-5; the D gene is possibly TRBD2 (6 bases). There are 14 residues in the CDR3. V gave up 2 bases and J gave up 5 bases, with 12 bases separating them. CDR1 SEHNR and CDR2 FQNEAQ come from the germline V gene (reference sequence). The CDR3 is CASSLSGGSETQYF. CDR3 coding DNA: TGTGCCAGCAGCTTATCCGGGGGATCGGAGACCCAGTACTTC.

The chain employs TRBV4-1 and TRBJ2-1; D perhaps matches TRBD2 (6 bases). Deletions cut 1 base from V and 8 bases from J, with 12 bases between. The CDR3 sequence is 14 residues long. CDR1 and CDR2 (germline): MGHRA, YSYEKL. The CDR3 DNA sequence: TGCGCCAGCAGCCAAGCCCGGGAGACGGATGAGCAGTTCTTC. This translates into CASSQARETDEQFF.

The chain links TRBV6-5 to TRBJ2-3, with 8 bases fitting TRBD2. Unmatched junction bases numbered 1, after V lost 8 bases and J lost 0 bases. The CDR3 has 13 residues. Germline CDR1 and CDR2: MNHEY and SVGAGI. The CDR3 coding sequence is TGTGCCAGCCGGGAGGGGAGCACAGATACGCAGTATTTT. This encodes CASREGSTDTQYF.

This clone was detected once. V usage is TRBV9 and J usage is TRBJ1-3, with TRBD1 identical over 8 bases. This CDR3 has 18 amino acids. The J segment lost 2 bases and the V segment lost 0 bases, leaving 10 bases of the junction unmatched. CDR1 is SGDLS, CDR2 YYNGEE, per germline. The CDR3 protein is CASSVAMGTGQAGNTIYF. The CDR3 DNA sequence: TGTGCCAGCAGCGTAGCTATGGGGACAGGACAAGCTGGAAACACCATATATTTT.

This clone was detected a few times. The V and J genes are TRBV30 and TRBJ1-1; D gene uncertain. V was clipped by 4 bases and J by 0 bases, with 9 bases between them. The CDR3 totals 13 residues. Germline V gene lookup returns CDR1 GTSNPN and CDR2 SVGIG (reference sequence). The CDR3 loop reads CAWNRGLNTEAFF. The CDR3 DNA is TGTGCCTGGAATCGGGGATTGAACACTGAAGCTTTCTTT.

The V call is TRBV29-1, the J call TRBJ1-1; maybe TRBD1 (5 bases). In germline, CDR1 is SQVTM, CDR2 ANQGSEA. V was shortened by 7 bases and J by 0 bases, with 18 bases between the two germline ends. This CDR3 region has 15 residues. The CDR3 DNA is TGCAGCGCGCAACCCACCCAACAGGTGAACACTGAAGCTTTCTTT. Translated, it gives CSAQPTQQVNTEAFF.

The chain has TRBV6-1 and TRBJ2-3, with 9 bases that match TRBD1. J gave up 5 bases and V 3 bases, and 9 bases lay outside the gene matches. This CDR3 is 16 amino acids long. Germline CDR1 and CDR2: MNHNS and SASEGT. The CDR3 loop is CASSDLPGQGRDTQYF. DNA for the CDR3: TGTGCCAGCAGTGATTTACCGGGACAGGGTAGAGATACGCAGTATTTT.

The chain joins TRBV5-1 to TRBJ1-6; 12 nucleotides match TRBD1. The CDR3 loop spans 17 amino acids. V trimming: 1 base; J trimming: 7 bases; junction bases outside the gene matches: 6. Germline-derived CDR1 and CDR2 are SGHRS and YFSETQ. CDR3 sequence reads: CASSLSGQGARNSPLHF. CDR3 in DNA: TGCGCCAGCAGCTTGTCGGGACAGGGGGCAAGGAATTCACCCCTCCACTTT.